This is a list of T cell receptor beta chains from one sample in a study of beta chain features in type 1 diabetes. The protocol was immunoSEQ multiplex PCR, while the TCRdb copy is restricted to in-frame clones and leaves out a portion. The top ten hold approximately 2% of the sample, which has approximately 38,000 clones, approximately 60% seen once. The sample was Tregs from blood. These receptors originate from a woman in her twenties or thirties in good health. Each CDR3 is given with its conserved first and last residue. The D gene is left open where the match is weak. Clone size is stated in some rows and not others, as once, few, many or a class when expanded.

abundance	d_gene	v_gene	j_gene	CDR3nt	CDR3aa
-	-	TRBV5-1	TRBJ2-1	TGCGCCAGCAGCTCGGGGTGGGTCAATGAGCAGTTCTTC	CASSSGWVNEQFF
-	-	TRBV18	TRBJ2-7	TGTGCCAGCTCGCAATCACAGGTCTACGAGCAGTACTTC	CASSQSQVYEQYF
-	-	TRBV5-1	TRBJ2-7	TGCGCCAGCAGCTTGGGAGCTAGCCTCACCGAGCAGTACTTC	CASSLGASLTEQYF
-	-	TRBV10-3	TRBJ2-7	TGTGCCACCGCAGGAGGGATCGACGAGCAGTACTTC	CATAGGIDEQYF
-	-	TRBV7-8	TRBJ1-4	TGTGCCAGCAGCGATTTTGTGGGGGGGCGTAATGAAAAACTGTTTTTT	CASSDFVGGRNEKLFF
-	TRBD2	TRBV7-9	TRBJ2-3	TGTGCCAGCAGCTCCGGGGGGGCTAGCACAGATACGCAGTATTTT	CASSSGGASTDTQYF
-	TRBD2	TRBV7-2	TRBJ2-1	TGTGCCAGCAGCTTTCTGCTAGCGGGAGGGACGATGGATGAGCAGTTCTTC	CASSFLLAGGTMDEQFF
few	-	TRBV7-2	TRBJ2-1	TGTGCCAGCAGCTTGAGGACACCGGGCGATGAGCAGTTCTTC	CASSLRTPGDEQFF
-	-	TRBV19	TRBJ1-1	TGTGCCAGTAGTATTCAGGTACGTCCGAACACTGAAGCTTTCTTT	CASSIQVRPNTEAFF
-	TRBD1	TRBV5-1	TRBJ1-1	TGCGCCAGCAGCTTGAGTACAGGGGAAACTGAAGCTTTCTTT	CASSLSTGETEAFF
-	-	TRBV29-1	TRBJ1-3	TGCAGCGTTGTTAGCGGCTCTGGAAACACCATATATTTT	CSVVSGSGNTIYF
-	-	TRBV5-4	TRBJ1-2	TGTGCCAGCAGCAGGGAGTCGGGCCTCAGTCGGGGCTACACCTTC	CASSRESGLSRGYTF
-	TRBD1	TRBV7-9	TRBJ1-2	TGTGCCAGCAGCTGGGACAGGGAAGGCGGCTACACCTTC	CASSWDREGGYTF
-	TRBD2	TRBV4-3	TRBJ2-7	TGCGCCAGCAGCCAAGGGAGCGGGAGGGCCGATCACGAGCAGTACTTC	CASSQGSGRADHEQYF
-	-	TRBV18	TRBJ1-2	TGTGCCAGCTCCACGACAGGCGGCGGCGACTATGGCTACACCTTC	CASSTTGGGDYGYTF
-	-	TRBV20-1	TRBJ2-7	TGCAGTGCTAGAGATCGGGACTCGCAGTACTTC	CSARDRDSQYF
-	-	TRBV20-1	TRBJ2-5	TGCAGTGCTAGAGCCTTGGAGACCCAGTACTTC	CSARALETQYF
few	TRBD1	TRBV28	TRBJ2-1	TGTGCCAGCAGTTTCGGGACAGACAATGAGCAGTTCTTC	CASSFGTDNEQFF
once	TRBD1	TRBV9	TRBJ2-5	TGTGCCAGCAGCGTAGAGGGGACAGGGGGAGAGACCCAGTACTTC	CASSVEGTGGETQYF
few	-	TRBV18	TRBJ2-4	TGTGCCAGCTCACTCGGGGGGCTTAACATTCAGTACTTC	CASSLGGLNIQYF
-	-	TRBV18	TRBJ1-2	TGTGCCAGCTCCCCAGTACGGGGGGACTATGGCTACACCTTC	CASSPVRGDYGYTF
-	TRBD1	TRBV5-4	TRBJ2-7	TGTGCCAGCAGCATAGACAGGGTTTACGAGCAGTACTTC	CASSIDRVYEQYF
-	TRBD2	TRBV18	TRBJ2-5	TGTGCCAGCTCACCATCGACTAGCGGGATACAAGAGACCCAGTACTTC	CASSPSTSGIQETQYF
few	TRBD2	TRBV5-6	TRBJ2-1	TGTGCCAGCAGCTGGGGGGGTGGGCCACTCTACAATGAGCAGTTCTTC	CASSWGGGPLYNEQFF
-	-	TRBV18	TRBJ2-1	TGTGCCAGCTCACCTTCGGTTGAGAAGTTCTTC	CASSPSVEKFF
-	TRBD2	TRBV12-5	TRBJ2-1	TGTGCTAGTGGTTATGGACTAGCGGGAGATGAGCAGTTCTTC	CASGYGLAGDEQFF
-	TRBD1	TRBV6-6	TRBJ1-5	TGTGCCAGCACCCTTTACACAGGGGGGTATCAGCCCCAGCATTTT	CASTLYTGGYQPQHF
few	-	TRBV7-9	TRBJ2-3	TGTGCCAGCAGCTTATCGACAGGCACAGATACGCAGTATTTT	CASSLSTGTDTQYF
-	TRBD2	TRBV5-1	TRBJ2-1	TGCGCCAGCAGCGGGGGACTAGCGGGCCAGAATGAGCAGTTCTTC	CASSGGLAGQNEQFF
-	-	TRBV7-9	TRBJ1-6	TGTGCCAGCAGCTTCCAGGGCGACGGAAATTCACCCCTCCACTTT	CASSFQGDGNSPLHF
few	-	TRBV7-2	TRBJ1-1	TGTGCCAGCAGCTTATACACGAACACTGAAGCTTTCTTT	CASSLYTNTEAFF
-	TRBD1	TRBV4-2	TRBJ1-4	TGTGCCAGCAGCCAAGACTCTCAGACAGGGGGCGGTGAGAGTGAAAAACTGTTTTTT	CASSQDSQTGGGESEKLFF
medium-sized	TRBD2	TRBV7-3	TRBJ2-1	TGTGCCAGCAGCTTAGCACCGACTAGCGGGACTCGGAATGAGCAGTTCTTC	CASSLAPTSGTRNEQFF
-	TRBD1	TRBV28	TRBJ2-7	TGTGCCAGCAGTGGTTCGGGACAGGGTTTCGAGCAGTACTTC	CASSGSGQGFEQYF
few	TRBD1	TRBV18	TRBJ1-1	TGTGCCAGCTCACCTCGGACAGGGGAGGGGAACACTGAAGCTTTCTTT	CASSPRTGEGNTEAFF
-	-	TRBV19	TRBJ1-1	TGTGCCAGTAGTATCGGACAGAACACTGAAGCTTTCTTT	CASSIGQNTEAFF
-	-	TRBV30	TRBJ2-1	TGTGCCTGCAGAAAGCCAGGGGGGCGAACCTACAATGAGCAGTTCTTC	CACRKPGGRTYNEQFF
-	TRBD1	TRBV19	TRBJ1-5	TGTGCCAGTAGTAAGGGACAGCCGGGTCAGCCCCAGCATTTT	CASSKGQPGQPQHF
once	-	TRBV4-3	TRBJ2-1	TGCGCCAGCAGCCAAGGGTACAGTAGCTCCTACAATGAGCAGTTCTTC	CASSQGYSSSYNEQFF
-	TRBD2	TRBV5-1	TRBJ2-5	TGCGCCAGCAGCTCAGCCCTCGGGAGGGGAGAGACCCAGTACTTC	CASSSALGRGETQYF
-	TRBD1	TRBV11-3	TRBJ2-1	TGTGCCAGCAGCTTAGGGACAGGGGGCTACAATGAGCAGTTCTTC	CASSLGTGGYNEQFF
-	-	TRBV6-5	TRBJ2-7	TGTGCCAGCAGACTGGAGTGGAGGGGCTCCTACGAGCAGTACTTC	CASRLEWRGSYEQYF
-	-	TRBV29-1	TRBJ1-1	TGCAGCGTTGTACAAGAGAACACTGAAGCTTTCTTT	CSVVQENTEAFF
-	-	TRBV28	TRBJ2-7	TGTGCCAGCAGTTCCGTCGCCGTGACGGGGGCCTACGAGCAGTACTTC	CASSSVAVTGAYEQYF
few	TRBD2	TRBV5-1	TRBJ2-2	TGCGCCAGCAGCTGGCGCGGACTAGCGGGACGGACCGGGGAGCTGTTTTTT	CASSWRGLAGRTGELFF
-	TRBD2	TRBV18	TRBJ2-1	TGTGCCAGCTCTCCGGGCGGGAGTGCCACCTACAATGAGCAGTTCTTC	CASSPGGSATYNEQFF
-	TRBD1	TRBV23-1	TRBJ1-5	TGCGCCAGCAGTCTACCGGGACAGCCTAGCAATCAGCCCCAGCATTTT	CASSLPGQPSNQPQHF
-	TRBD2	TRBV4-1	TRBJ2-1	TGCGCCAGCAGCCACGGACTAGCGGAGTACAATGAGCAGTTCTTC	CASSHGLAEYNEQFF
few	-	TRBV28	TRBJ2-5	TGTGCCAGCAGTTTAAAAGGGGCACCCCCTGAGACCCAGTACTTC	CASSLKGAPPETQYF
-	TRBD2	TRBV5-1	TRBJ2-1	TGCGCCAGCAGCTTGGTCCGGGGGGAGAGGAATGAGCAGTTCTTC	CASSLVRGERNEQFF
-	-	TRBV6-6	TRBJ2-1	TGTGCCAGCAGTTACTCCGGTAGCGACAATGAGCAGTTCTTC	CASSYSGSDNEQFF
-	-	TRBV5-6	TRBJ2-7	TGTGCCAGCAGCTTGGCCGGAGGAATCTCCTACGAGCAGTACTTC	CASSLAGGISYEQYF
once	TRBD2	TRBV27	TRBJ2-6	TGTGCCAGCAGTGATAACCATTTAGCGGGTGGGGCCAACGTCCTGACTTTC	CASSDNHLAGGANVLTF
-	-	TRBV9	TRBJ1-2	TGTGCCAGCAGCGTCTCCCGGGGGGGTCTCGGCTACACCTTC	CASSVSRGGLGYTF
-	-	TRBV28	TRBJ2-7	TGTGCCAGCAGTTTGGCGAGTATAGGGAGCTACGAGCAGTACTTC	CASSLASIGSYEQYF